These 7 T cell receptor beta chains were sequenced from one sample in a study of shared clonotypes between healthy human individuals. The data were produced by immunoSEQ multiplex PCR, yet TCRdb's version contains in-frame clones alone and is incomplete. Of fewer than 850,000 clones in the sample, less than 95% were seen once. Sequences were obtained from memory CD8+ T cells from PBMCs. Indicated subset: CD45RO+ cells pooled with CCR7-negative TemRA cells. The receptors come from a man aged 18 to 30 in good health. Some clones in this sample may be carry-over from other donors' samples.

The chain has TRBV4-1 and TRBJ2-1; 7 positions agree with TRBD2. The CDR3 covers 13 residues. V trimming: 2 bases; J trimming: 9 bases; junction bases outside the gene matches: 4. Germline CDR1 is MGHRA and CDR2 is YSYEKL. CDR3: CASSQTTSLEQFF. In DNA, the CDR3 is TGCGCCAGCAGCCAAACGACTAGCCTTGAGCAGTTCTTC.

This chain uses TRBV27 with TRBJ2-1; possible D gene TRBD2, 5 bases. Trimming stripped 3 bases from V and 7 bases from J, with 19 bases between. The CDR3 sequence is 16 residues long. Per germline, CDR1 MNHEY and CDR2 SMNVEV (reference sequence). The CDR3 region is CASSLREYRMGNEQFF. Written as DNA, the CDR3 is TGTGCCAGCAGTTTGAGGGAGTATCGTATGGGGAATGAGCAGTTCTTC.

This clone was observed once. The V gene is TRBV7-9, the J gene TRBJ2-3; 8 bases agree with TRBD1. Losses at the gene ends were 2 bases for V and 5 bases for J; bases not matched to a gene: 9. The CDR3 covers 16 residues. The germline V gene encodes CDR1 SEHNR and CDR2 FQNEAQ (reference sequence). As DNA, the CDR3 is TGTGCCAGCAGCTTAAGACAGGGGTCAATCGAAGATACGCAGTATTTT. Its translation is CASSLRQGSIEDTQYF.

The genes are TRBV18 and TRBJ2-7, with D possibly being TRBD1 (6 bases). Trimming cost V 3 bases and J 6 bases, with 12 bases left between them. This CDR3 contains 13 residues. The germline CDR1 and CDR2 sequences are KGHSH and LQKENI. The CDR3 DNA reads TGTGCCAGCTCACCCACAGGGTGGCGCGAGCAGTACTTC. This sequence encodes CASSPTGWREQYF.

The CDR3 nucleotides read TGTGCCAGCAGCGGCCGGGGTATCTCACCGGAGACCCAGTACTTC. Its translation: CASSGRGISPETQYF. V is TRBV6-5 and J is TRBJ2-5, with D possibly being TRBD2 (5 bases). The CDR3 sequence is 15 residues long. Trimming left V 6 bases short and J 5 bases short, with 19 bases between. Germline values: CDR1 MNHEY, CDR2 SVGAGI.

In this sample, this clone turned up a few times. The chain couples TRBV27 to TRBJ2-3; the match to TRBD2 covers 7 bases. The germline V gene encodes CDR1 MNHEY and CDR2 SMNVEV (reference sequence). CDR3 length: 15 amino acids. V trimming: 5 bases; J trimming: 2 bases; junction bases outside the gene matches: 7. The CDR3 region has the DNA TGTGCCAGCAGTGGACGCGGGAGTCTCACAGATACGCAGTATTTT. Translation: CASSGRGSLTDTQYF.

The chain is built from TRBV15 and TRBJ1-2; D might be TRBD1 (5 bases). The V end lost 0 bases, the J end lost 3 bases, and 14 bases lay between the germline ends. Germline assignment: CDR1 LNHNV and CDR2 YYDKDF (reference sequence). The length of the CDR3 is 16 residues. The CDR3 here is CATSRDGTRADYGYTF. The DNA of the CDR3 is TGTGCCACCAGCAGAGATGGCACCAGGGCGGACTATGGCTACACCTTC.